A single sample gave rise to the 24 T cell receptor beta chains below, sequenced in a study of cytotoxic CD8 clonotypes in ibrutinib-treated CLL. This table comes from immunoSEQ multiplex PCR, and its TCRdb copy is limited to in-frame clones, with some not included. In the table there are over 75,000 clones, 78% of which are singletons. The sequencing here drew on PBMCs, taken after 12 months of ibrutinib treatment. The receptor set was obtained from a human donor with chronic lymphocytic leukemia.

This clone occurred a few times. This chain uses TRBV7-8 with TRBJ1-2; tentative D call: TRBD1 (5 bases). This CDR3 contains 13 residues. Per the germline V gene, CDR1 is SGHVS and CDR2 is FQNEAQ. Trimming removed 1 base from V and 8 bases from J, with 11 bases in between. CDR3 sequence (DNA): TGTGCCAGCAGCTTAGAGGGGCTGCGAGGCTACACCTTC. Translation gives CASSLEGLRGYTF.

The CDR3 spells CASRDRSMNTEAFF. CDR3 coding DNA: TGTGCATCCCGGGACAGGTCCATGAACACTGAAGCTTTCTTT. The rearrangement uses TRBV19 and TRBJ1-1; 8 positions agree with TRBD1. CDR3 length equals 14 residues. Germline V CDR1 and CDR2: LNHDA, SQIVND (reference sequence).

V usage is TRBV2 and J usage is TRBJ1-4; the D gene is possibly TRBD1 (5 bases). Germline V gene sequence: CDR1 SNHLY, CDR2 FYNNEI. V was cut by 5 bases and J by 5 bases, with 12 bases left in between. The CDR3 has 14 amino acids. This CDR3 is CASSPGTLNEKLFF. The CDR3 bases are TGTGCCAGCAGTCCTGGGACTTTGAATGAAAAACTGTTTTTT.

The V gene is TRBV30, the J gene TRBJ1-6; D is unclear. Trimming stripped 2 bases from V and 0 bases from J, with 11 bases between. Germline V CDR1 and CDR2: GTSNPN, SVGIG (reference sequence). The length of the CDR3 is 16 residues. The CDR3 is CAWSQEGSSYNSPLHF. For the CDR3, the DNA is TGTGCCTGGAGTCAAGAAGGGAGCTCCTATAATTCACCCCTCCACTTT.

A few counts support this clone. V usage is TRBV5-1 and J usage is TRBJ1-6, with D possibly TRBD1 on 6 matching bases. Trimming took off 1 base at V and 7 bases at J, with 12 bases between the two ends. The CDR3 contains 15 residues. Germline CDR1 and CDR2: SGHRS and YFSETQ. CDR3 sequence reads: CASSLMGRGNSPLHF. In nucleotides, the CDR3 is TGCGCCAGCAGCTTGATGGGCAGGGGAAATTCACCCCTCCACTTT.

The rearrangement links TRBV28 to TRBJ2-7; 7 bases map to TRBD1. Germline lookup yields CDR1 MDHEN and CDR2 SYDVKM. Trimming took 10 bases from V and 2 from J; bases not matched to a gene: 5. The CDR3 runs to 12 residues. CDR3 nucleotide sequence: TGTGCCATAATGGACAGGACCTACGAGCAGTACTTC. Translated: CAIMDRTYEQYF.

The V call is TRBV19, the J call TRBJ2-1; 12 bases map to TRBD2. Germline loops: CDR1 LNHDA, CDR2 SQIVND (reference sequence). This CDR3 is built from 16 residues. Losses at the gene ends were 7 bases for V and 6 bases for J; bases not matched to a gene: 10. CDR3 region: CASTPTSGGIGNEQFF. The CDR3 DNA reads as TGTGCCAGTACTCCGACTAGCGGGGGAATTGGCAATGAGCAGTTCTTC.

V gene TRBV9 combines with J gene TRBJ2-1, with D hard to call. Per germline, CDR1 SGDLS and CDR2 YYNGEE. With 0 bases removed from V and 3 bases from J, the gap between germline ends came to 10 bases. The CDR3 sequence is 15 residues long. The CDR3 loop reads CASSVVLFFYNEQFF. The CDR3 DNA follows: TGTGCCAGCAGCGTAGTCCTTTTCTTCTACAATGAGCAGTTCTTC.

This rearrangement joins TRBV12-1 to TRBJ1-5. TRBV12-1 is classified as a pseudogene. The CDR3 length is 18 residues. CDR3 in DNA: TGTGCCAGCAGCTCCGATCGCTCGGACCCGGATAGCAATCAGCCCCAGCATTTT. Translated: CASSSDRSDPDSNQPQHF.

CDR3 DNA: TGTGCCAGCAGCTTAGACAGGGGGCGAGAGACCCAGTACTTC. Protein sequence: CASSLDRGRETQYF. This chain joins TRBV7-9 and TRBJ2-5; TRBD1 matches 9 bases. From germline, CDR1 is SEHNR and CDR2 FQNEAQ (reference sequence). The CDR3 sequence is 14 residues long. Germline trimming cut 1 base from V and 4 bases from J; bases unmatched to any gene: 1.

The chain links TRBV29-1 to TRBJ2-3, with 8 positions matching TRBD1. The germline V gene encodes CDR1 SQVTM and CDR2 ANQGSEA. V trimming: 1 base; J trimming: 1 base; junction bases outside the gene matches: 4. This CDR3 has 15 residues. CDR3 DNA sequence: TGCAGCGTTGAAGGGGGACAGGACCGCACAGATACGCAGTATTTT. Protein sequence: CSVEGGQDRTDTQYF.

The V gene is TRBV4-1, the J gene TRBJ1-5, with unresolved D. This CDR3 comprises 15 residues. CDR1 and CDR2 from the germline V gene are MGHRA and YSYEKL. Trimming removed 0 bases from V and 7 bases from J, with 13 bases in between. In nucleotides, the CDR3 is TGCGCCAGCAGCCAAGATATTAGTGGTGGGCAGCCCCAGCATTTT. As protein: CASSQDISGGQPQHF.

This clone was found once. V usage is TRBV6-1 and J usage is TRBJ1-6; 8 bases line up with TRBD1. The CDR3 contains 15 residues. Germline CDR1 reads MNHNS; CDR2 reads SASEGT. The J segment lost 10 bases and the V segment lost 5 bases, leaving 10 bases of the junction unmatched. CDR3 protein: CASSIQDRDRSPLHF. CDR3 nucleotide sequence: TGTGCCAGCAGTATCCAGGACAGGGATCGGTCACCCCTCCACTTT.

This clone has only a few counts. This chain uses TRBV5-1 with TRBJ1-5, with D uncertain. From germline, CDR1 is SGHRS and CDR2 YFSETQ. The CDR3 totals 13 residues. Trimming stripped 4 bases from V and 0 bases from J, with 5 bases between. The CDR3 nucleotides read TGCGCCAGCAGCCCTACTAGCAATCAGCCCCAGCATTTT. Protein product: CASSPTSNQPQHF.

The gene calls are TRBV23-1 and TRBJ1-2; TRBD1 might be the D (6 bases). TRBV23-1 belongs to the ORF category, with a function that is uncertain. The CDR3 is 16 residues long. V was shortened by 6 bases and J by 0 bases, with 17 bases between the two germline ends. CDR3 sequence (DNA): TGCGCCAGCAGACAGGGACAATACCCCGCTAACTATGGCTACACCTTC. This gives the protein CASRQGQYPANYGYTF.

The V call is TRBV7-2, the J call TRBJ2-1; 8 bases fit TRBD2. The CDR3 totals 14 residues. CDR1 is SGHTA, CDR2 FQGNSA, per germline. Germline trimming cut 5 bases from V and 6 bases from J; bases unmatched to any gene: 6. The CDR3 reads CASSRGGNPNEQFF. CDR3 bases: TGTGCCAGCAGCCGGGGGGGCAACCCCAATGAGCAGTTCTTC.

The chain employs TRBV19 and TRBJ1-5; 9 bases fit TRBD1. The CDR3 totals 17 residues. V gave up 5 bases and J gave up 0 bases; unmatched junction bases: 8. Germline V gene lookup returns CDR1 LNHDA and CDR2 SQIVND (reference sequence). For the CDR3, the DNA is TGTGCCAGTAGTTCACAGGGGGCGGGGATTAGCAATCAGCCCCAGCATTTT. Translating gives CASSSQGAGISNQPQHF.

The sample holds a few counts of this clone. The rearrangement joins TRBV30 to TRBJ1-2, with D possibly TRBD1 on 6 matching bases. The CDR3 contains 13 residues. V lost 3 bases, J lost 7 bases, and 15 bases lay in between. Germline lookup yields CDR1 GTSNPN and CDR2 SVGIG (reference sequence). The CDR3 bases are TGTGCCTGGAGCACAAGCGGGGGGCTTGGCTACACCTTC. Encoded protein: CAWSTSGGLGYTF. Full variable domain (missing parts from reference TRBV30 and TRBJ1-2): SQTIHQWPATLVQPVGSPLSLECTVEGTSNPNLYWYRQAAGRGLQLLFYSVGIGQISSEVPQNLSASRPQDRQFILSSKKLLLSDSGFYLCAWSTSGGLGYTFGSGTRLTVV.

The chain employs TRBV6-1 and TRBJ1-5, with TRBD1 matching over 9 bases. Germline CDR1 and CDR2: MNHNS and SASEGT. The ends lost 1 base at V and 4 bases at J; junction bases unmatched: 5. This CDR3 comprises 16 residues. CDR3 sequence: CASSEVQGARNQPQHF. The CDR3 DNA follows: TGTGCCAGCAGTGAAGTACAGGGGGCTAGGAATCAGCCCCAGCATTTT.

To note about this clone: The same CDR3 arises from other DNA sequences in this sample as well. This chain connects TRBV5-1 to TRBJ2-7; 10 nucleotides agree with TRBD2. The CDR3 length is 14 residues. The V gene end was trimmed by 0 bases and the J gene end by 3 bases; junction bases not matched to a gene: 0. CDR1 and CDR2 (germline): SGHRS, YFSETQ. The CDR3 here is CASSLGTSGYEQYF. Here the CDR3 DNA reads TGCGCCAGCAGCTTGGGGACTAGCGGCTACGAGCAGTACTTC.

This clone was detected a few times. The rearrangement joins TRBV9 to TRBJ2-7, with D perhaps matching TRBD1 or TRBD2 (5 bases each). In germline, CDR1 is SGDLS, CDR2 YYNGEE. V was clipped by 3 bases and J by 6 bases, with 13 bases between them. The CDR3 is made up of 13 amino acids. In DNA, the CDR3 is TGTGCCAGCAGCGCCAAGCCTGGGGGCGAGCAGTACTTC. This translates into CASSAKPGGEQYF.

This clone appeared many times. V usage is TRBV5-6 and J usage is TRBJ2-7, with D possibly being TRBD1 or TRBD2 (5 bases each). V dropped 1 base and J dropped 3 bases, with 11 bases sitting between them. The CDR3 is made up of 14 amino acids. CDR1 is SGHDT, CDR2 YYEEEE, per germline. CDR3 DNA: TGTGCCAGCAGCTTGAGGGACGGGTACTACGAGCAGTACTTC. Encoded protein: CASSLRDGYYEQYF.

The V and J genes are TRBV7-9 and TRBJ2-2; D ambiguous. Trimming stripped 4 bases from V and 0 bases from J, with 12 bases between. There are 16 residues in the CDR3. Germline values: CDR1 SEHNR, CDR2 FQNEAQ (reference sequence). The CDR3 here is CASSSGPIPNTGELFF. In nucleotides, the CDR3 is TGTGCCAGCAGCTCAGGACCAATACCGAACACCGGGGAGCTGTTTTTT.

This clone turned up a few times. This chain uses TRBV6-6 with TRBJ1-5, with a tentative D call TRBD1 (6 bases). The germline V and J ends were trimmed by 8 bases and 2 bases, with 13 bases remaining between them. This CDR3 spans 14 amino acids. Germline V gene data show CDR1 as MNHNY and CDR2 as SVGAGI (reference sequence). CDR3 loop: CASQGREGNQPQHF. The CDR3 bases are TGTGCCAGCCAGGGGAGGGAAGGCAATCAGCCCCAGCATTTT.